The present T cell receptor (beta chain) was sequenced within a study of post-analysis software for immune sequencing data. Study summary: Relapsing-remitting, secondary progressive and progressive-relapsing courses of multiple sclerosis were included. Study-wide results and caveats: Samples from a shared batch, those prepared together, strongly co-clustered by F measure. There were a handful of TRBV segments more frequent in patients than controls, and TRBV5-6, TRBV5-1 and TRBV20-1 were among them. Patients with multiple sclerosis recorded significantly lower normalized Chao1 diversity than controls, the study found.

V was clipped by 7 bases and J by 10 bases, with 24 bases between them. This CDR3 has 14 residues. Germline CDR1 is DFQATT and CDR2 is SNEGSKA (reference sequence). For this clonotype: Its matching antigen is unknown. A much larger clone sits a single nucleotide away, making a read error possible.

Incorporated into the TCR beta cDNA libraries were unique molecular identifiers, which served to reduce PCR and sequencing biases. TCRdb re-analysed the PCR reads in MiXCR, keeping a single row per CDR3 protein. This sample has some 190,000 distinct CDR3 sequences, with approximately 30% found just once. Sequences were obtained from blood. The chain couples TRBV20-1 to TRBJ2-3; D possibly uses TRBD1 or TRBD2 (7 bases each). This sequence was found in a girl aged 2-17 years with multiple sclerosis. The CDR3 is CSVAGPSGGDAQYF. For the CDR3, the DNA is TGCAGTGTCGCGGGGCCCTCAGGGGGGGATGCGCAGTATTTT.